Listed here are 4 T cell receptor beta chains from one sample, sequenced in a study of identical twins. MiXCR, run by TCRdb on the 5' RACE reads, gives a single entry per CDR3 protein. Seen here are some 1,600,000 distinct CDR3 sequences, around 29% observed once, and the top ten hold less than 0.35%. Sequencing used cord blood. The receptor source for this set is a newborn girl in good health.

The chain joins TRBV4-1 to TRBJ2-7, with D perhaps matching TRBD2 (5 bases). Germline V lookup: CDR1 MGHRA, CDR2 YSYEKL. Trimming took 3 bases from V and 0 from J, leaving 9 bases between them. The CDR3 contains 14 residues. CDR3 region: CASSHLEGSYEQYF. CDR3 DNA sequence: TGCGCCAGCAGCCATTTAGAGGGCTCCTACGAGCAGTACTTC.

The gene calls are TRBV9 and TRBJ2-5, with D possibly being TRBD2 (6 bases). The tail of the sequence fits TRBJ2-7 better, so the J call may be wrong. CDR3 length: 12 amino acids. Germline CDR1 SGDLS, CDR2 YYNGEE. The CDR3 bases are TGTGCCAGCAGCTTTACAGCGGGCGAGCAGTACTTC. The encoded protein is CASSFTAGEQYF.

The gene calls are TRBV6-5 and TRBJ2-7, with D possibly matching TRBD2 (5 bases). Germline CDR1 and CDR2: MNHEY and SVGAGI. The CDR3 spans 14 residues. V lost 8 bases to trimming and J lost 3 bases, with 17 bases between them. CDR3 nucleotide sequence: TGTGCCAGCCGGCAGCGGAGAGAGGTCTACGAGCAGTACTTC. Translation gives CASRQRREVYEQYF.

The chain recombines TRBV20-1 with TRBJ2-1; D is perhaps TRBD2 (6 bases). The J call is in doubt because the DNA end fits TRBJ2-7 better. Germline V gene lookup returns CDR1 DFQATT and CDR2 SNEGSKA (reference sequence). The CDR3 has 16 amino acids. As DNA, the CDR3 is TGCAGTGCCCCAACCGGGGCGGGACTCTCCTACAATGAGCAGTACTTC. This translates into CSAPTGAGLSYNEQYF.